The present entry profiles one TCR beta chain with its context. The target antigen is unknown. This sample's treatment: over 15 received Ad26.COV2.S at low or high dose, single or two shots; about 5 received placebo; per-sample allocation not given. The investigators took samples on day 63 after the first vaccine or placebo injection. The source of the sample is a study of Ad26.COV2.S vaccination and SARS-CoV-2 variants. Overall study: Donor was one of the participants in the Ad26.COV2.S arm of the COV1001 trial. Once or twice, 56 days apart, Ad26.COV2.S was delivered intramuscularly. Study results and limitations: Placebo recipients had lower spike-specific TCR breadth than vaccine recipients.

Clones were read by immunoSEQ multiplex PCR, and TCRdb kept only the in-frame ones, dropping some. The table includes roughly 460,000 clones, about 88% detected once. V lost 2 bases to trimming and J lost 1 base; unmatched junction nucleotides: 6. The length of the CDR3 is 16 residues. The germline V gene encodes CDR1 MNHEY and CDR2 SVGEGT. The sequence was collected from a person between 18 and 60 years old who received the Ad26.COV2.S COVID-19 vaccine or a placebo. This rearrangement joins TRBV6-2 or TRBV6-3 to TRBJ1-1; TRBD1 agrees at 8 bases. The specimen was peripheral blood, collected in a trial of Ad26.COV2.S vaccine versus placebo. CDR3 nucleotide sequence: TGTGCCAGCAGTTACCCAGGACAGGGCGGGAACACTGAAGCTTTCTTT. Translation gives CASSYPGQGGNTEAFF.